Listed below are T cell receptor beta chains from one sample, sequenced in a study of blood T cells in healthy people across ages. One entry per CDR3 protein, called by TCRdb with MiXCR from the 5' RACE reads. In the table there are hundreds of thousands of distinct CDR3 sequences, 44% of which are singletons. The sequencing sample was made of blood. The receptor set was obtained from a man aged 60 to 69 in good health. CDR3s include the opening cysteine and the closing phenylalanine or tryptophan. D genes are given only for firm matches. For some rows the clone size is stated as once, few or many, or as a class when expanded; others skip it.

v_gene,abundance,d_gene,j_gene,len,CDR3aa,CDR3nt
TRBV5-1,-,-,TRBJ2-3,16,CASSRDSFSSTDTQYF,TGCGCCAGCAGCCGAGATTCCTTTTCTAGCACAGATACGCAGTATTTT
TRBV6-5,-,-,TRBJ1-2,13,CASSRDGRYGYTF,TGTGCCAGCAGTCGCGACGGAAGATATGGCTACACCTTC
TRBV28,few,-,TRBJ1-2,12,CASRPDGYGYTF,TGTGCCAGCAGACCGGACGGCTATGGCTACACCTTC
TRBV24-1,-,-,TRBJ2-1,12,CATGGTGSQQFF,TGTGCCACCGGAGGAACAGGGAGTCAGCAGTTCTTC
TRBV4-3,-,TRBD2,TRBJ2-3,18,CASSPDPGLAGATDTQYF,TGCGCCAGCAGCCCGGATCCGGGCCTAGCGGGGGCCACAGATACGCAGTATTTT
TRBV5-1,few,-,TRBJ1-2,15,CASSNPQGRHYGYTF,TGCGCCAGCAGCAACCCTCAGGGCAGGCACTATGGCTACACCTTC
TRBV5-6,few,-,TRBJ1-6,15,CASSLSGGRGSPLHF,TGTGCCAGCAGCTTGTCCGGGGGCAGAGGTTCACCCCTCCACTTT
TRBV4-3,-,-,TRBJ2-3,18,CASSQVDPREVAPDTQYF,TGCGCCAGCAGCCAAGTTGATCCACGAGAGGTTGCCCCAGATACGCAGTATTTT
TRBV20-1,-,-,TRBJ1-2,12,CSATGLGEGYTF,TGCAGTGCAACAGGGTTGGGCGAAGGCTACACCTTC
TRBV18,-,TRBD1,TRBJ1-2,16,CASSPPTGLYNYGYTF,TGTGCCAGCTCACCACCGACAGGGTTGTATAACTATGGCTACACCTTC
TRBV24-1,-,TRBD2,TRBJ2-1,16,CATSVKAGAPYNEQFF,TGTGCCACCAGTGTTAAAGCGGGGGCCCCCTACAATGAGCAGTTCTTC
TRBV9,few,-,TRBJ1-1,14,CASSVGPGATGAFF,TGTGCCAGCAGCGTAGGGCCGGGGGCTACAGGAGCTTTCTTT
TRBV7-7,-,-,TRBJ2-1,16,CASSPQRASSYNEQFF,TGTGCTAGCAGCCCACAGAGGGCTAGCTCCTACAATGAGCAGTTCTTC
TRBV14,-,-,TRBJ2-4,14,CASSQSTTKNIQYF,TGTGCCAGCAGCCAGTCTACGACCAAAAACATTCAGTACTTC
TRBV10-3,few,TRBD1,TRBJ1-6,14,CAISEGTENSPLHF,TGTGCCATCAGTGAGGGGACAGAAAATTCACCCCTCCACTTT
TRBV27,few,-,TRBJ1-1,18,CASSLRVWDPSLNTEAFF,TGTGCCAGCAGTTTAAGGGTTTGGGACCCATCTTTGAACACTGAAGCTTTCTTT
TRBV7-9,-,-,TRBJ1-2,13,CASSPRGEAGYTF,TGTGCCAGCAGCCCCAGGGGCGAAGCAGGCTACACCTTC
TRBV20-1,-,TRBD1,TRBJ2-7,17,CSARAGGTGTGYYEQYF,TGCAGTGCTAGAGCAGGGGGCACCGGGACAGGATACTACGAGCAGTACTTC
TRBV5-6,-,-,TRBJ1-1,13,CASSVTYHTEAFF,TGTGCCAGCAGCGTGACATACCACACTGAAGCTTTCTTT
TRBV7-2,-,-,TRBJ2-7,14,CASTTSDQTRQQYF,TGTGCCAGCACCACGTCCGACCAAACGCGTCAGCAGTACTTC
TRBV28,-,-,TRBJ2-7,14,CASSLQGEPTSRYF,TGTGCCAGCAGTCTCCAGGGCGAGCCTACGAGCAGGTACTTC
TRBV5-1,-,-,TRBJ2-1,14,CASSFVGVGNEQFF,TGCGCCAGCAGCTTCGTAGGGGTAGGCAATGAGCAGTTCTTC
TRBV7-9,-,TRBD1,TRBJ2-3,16,CASSVSGTGPPDTQYF,TGTGCCAGCAGCGTTTCCGGGACAGGTCCCCCGGATACGCAGTATTTT
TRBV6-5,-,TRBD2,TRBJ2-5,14,CASSLGLGAETQYF,TGTGCCAGCAGTTTGGGACTAGGGGCAGAGACCCAGTACTTC
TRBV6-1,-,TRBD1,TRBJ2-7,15,CASTPWTGAGYEQYF,TGTGCCAGCACCCCTTGGACAGGGGCCGGCTACGAGCAGTACTTC
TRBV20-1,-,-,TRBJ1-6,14,CSAREGYYNSPLHF,TGCAGCGCTAGGGAGGGATACTATAATTCACCCCTCCACTTT
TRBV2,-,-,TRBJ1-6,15,CASSAEQGNIAPLHF,TGTGCCAGCAGTGCTGAACAGGGAAATATCGCACCCCTCCACTTT
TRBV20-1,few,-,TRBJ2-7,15,CSARIHRDNSYEQYF,TGCAGTGCTAGAATCCACCGGGACAATTCCTACGAGCAGTACTTC
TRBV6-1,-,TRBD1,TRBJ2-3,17,CASKETVRDRATDTQYF,TGTGCCAGCAAGGAGACAGTCCGGGACAGGGCGACAGATACGCAGTATTTT